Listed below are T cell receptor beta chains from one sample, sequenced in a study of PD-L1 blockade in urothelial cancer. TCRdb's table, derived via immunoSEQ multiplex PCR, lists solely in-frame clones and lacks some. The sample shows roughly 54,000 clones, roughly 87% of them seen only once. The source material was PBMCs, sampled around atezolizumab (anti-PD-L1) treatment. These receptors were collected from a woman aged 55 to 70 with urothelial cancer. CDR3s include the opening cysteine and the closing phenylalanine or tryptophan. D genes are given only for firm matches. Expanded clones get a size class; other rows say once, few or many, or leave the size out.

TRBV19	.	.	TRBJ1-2	CASSIQGSYGYTF	TGTGCCAGTAGTATACAGGGGAGCTATGGCTACACCTTC
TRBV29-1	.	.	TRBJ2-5	CSVEEDPGDLEETQYF	TGCAGCGTTGAAGAGGATCCAGGGGACCTTGAAGAGACCCAGTACTTC
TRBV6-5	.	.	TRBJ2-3	CASRTTGSTDTQYF	TGTGCCAGCAGAACTACAGGAAGCACAGATACGCAGTATTTT
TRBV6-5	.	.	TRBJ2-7	CASSPGGPGNGEQYF	TGTGCCAGCAGTCCGGGCGGGCCGGGTAACGGCGAGCAGTACTTC
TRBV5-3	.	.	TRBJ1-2	CARSWHPSNYGYTF	TGTGCCAGAAGCTGGCACCCGTCTAACTATGGCTACACCTTC
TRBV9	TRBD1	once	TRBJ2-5	CASSPRQGARETQYF	TGTGCCAGCAGCCCCAGACAGGGGGCGAGAGAGACCCAGTACTTC
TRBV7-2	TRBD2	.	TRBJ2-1	CASSSGLAGGSNNEQFF	TGTGCCAGCAGCTCTGGACTAGCGGGAGGGTCCAACAATGAGCAGTTCTTC
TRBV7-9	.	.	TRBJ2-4	CASSPRGSRAPAKNIQYF	TGTGCCAGCAGTCCCAGAGGATCGCGGGCACCGGCCAAAAACATTCAGTACTTC
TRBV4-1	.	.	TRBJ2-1	CASNPGTLFWWSYNEQFF	TGCGCCAGCAACCCGGGAACTCTATTCTGGTGGTCCTACAATGAGCAGTTCTTC
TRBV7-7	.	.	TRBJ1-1	CASSPLRDFPTLNTEAFF	TGTGCCAGCAGCCCCTTAAGGGACTTCCCCACCCTGAACACTGAAGCTTTCTTT
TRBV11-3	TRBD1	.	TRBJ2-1	CASSPGQGAGNEQFF	TGTGCCAGCAGCCCAGGACAGGGGGCTGGCAATGAGCAGTTCTTC
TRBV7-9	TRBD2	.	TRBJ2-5	CASSSRIPGGQETQYF	TGTGCCAGCAGCTCTCGGATACCCGGGGGGCAAGAGACCCAGTACTTC
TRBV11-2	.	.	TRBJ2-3	CASSSRSGGGTDTQYF	TGTGCCAGCAGCTCCCGTAGCGGAGGGGGCACAGATACGCAGTATTTT
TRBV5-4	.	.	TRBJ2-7	CASSYPGTYEQYF	TGTGCCAGCAGCTACCCAGGGACCTACGAGCAGTACTTC
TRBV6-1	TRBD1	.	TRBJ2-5	CASSGTGGRETQYF	TGTGCCAGCAGTGGGACAGGCGGAAGAGAGACCCAGTACTTC
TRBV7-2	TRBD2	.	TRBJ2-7	CASSPSGSSYEQYF	TGTGCCAGCAGCCCTAGCGGAAGCTCCTACGAGCAGTACTTC
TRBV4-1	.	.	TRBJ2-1	CASSQLDTGAYNEQFF	TGCGCCAGCAGCCAATTAGACACGGGGGCCTACAATGAGCAGTTCTTC
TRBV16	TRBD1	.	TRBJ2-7	CASNLDRGDEQYF	TGTGCCAGCAACCTGGACAGGGGAGACGAGCAGTACTTC
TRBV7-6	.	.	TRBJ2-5	CASSSTEAQETQYF	TGTGCCAGCAGCTCGACGGAGGCACAAGAGACCCAGTACTTC
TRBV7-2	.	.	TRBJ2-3	CASSPDLISTDTQYF	TGTGCCAGCAGCCCGGACTTAATTAGCACAGATACGCAGTATTTT
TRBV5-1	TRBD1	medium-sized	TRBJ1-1	CASSSQGATEAFF	TGCGCCAGCAGCTCACAGGGGGCAACTGAAGCTTTCTTT
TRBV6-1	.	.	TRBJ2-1	CASRGRTTYNEQFF	TGTGCCAGCAGGGGGCGGACGACCTACAATGAGCAGTTCTTC
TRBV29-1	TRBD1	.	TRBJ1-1	CSVVGGGAAEAFF	TGCAGCGTTGTCGGAGGGGGCGCGGCTGAAGCTTTCTTT
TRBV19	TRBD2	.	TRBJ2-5	CASSQWTSGRRETQYF	TGTGCCAGTAGTCAATGGACTAGCGGGAGGAGAGAGACCCAGTACTTC
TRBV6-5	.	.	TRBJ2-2	CASSYHGRGHGELFF	TGTGCCAGCAGTTACCATGGGAGGGGACACGGGGAGCTGTTTTTT
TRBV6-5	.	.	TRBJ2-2	CASSYSVPGELFF	TGTGCCAGCAGCTATTCGGTCCCCGGGGAGCTGTTTTTT
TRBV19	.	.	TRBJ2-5	CASRILGEETQYF	TGTGCCAGTAGGATACTTGGGGAGGAGACCCAGTACTTC
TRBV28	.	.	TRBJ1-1	CATLSNTEAFF	TGTGCCACCCTAAGTAACACTGAAGCTTTCTTT
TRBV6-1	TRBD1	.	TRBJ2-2	CASSRTGNTGELFF	TGTGCCAGCAGTAGGACAGGGAACACCGGGGAGCTGTTTTTT
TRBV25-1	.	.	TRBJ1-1	CASSREGKTEAFF	TGTGCCAGCAGCCGGGAGGGTAAGACTGAAGCTTTCTTT
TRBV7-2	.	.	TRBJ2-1	CASSLRGGYNEQFF	TGTGCCAGCAGCCTCCGTGGGGGGTACAATGAGCAGTTCTTC
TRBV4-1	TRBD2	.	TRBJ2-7	CASSQDMRSGVYGQYF	TGCGCCAGCAGCCAAGATATGCGTAGCGGGGTCTACGGGCAGTACTTC
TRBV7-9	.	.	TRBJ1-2	CASSSTGNDKDGYTF	TGTGCCAGCAGCTCAACAGGGAATGACAAGGATGGCTACACCTTC
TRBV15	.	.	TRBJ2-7	CATSRGRGSSYEQYF	TGTGCCACCAGCAGAGGTAGGGGGTCCTCCTACGAGCAGTACTTC
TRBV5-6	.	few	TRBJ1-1	CASSLGQFEAFF	TGTGCCAGCAGCCTAGGACAGTTTGAAGCTTTCTTT
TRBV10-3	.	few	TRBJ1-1	CAISEWSAEAFF	TGTGCCATCAGTGAGTGGAGCGCTGAAGCTTTCTTT
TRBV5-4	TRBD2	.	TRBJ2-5	CASSEGLAGVRGETQYF	TGTGCCAGCAGCGAGGGACTAGCGGGGGTGAGGGGGGAGACCCAGTACTTC
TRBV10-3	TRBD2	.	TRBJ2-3	CAISDIAGSADTQYF	TGTGCCATCAGTGACATAGCGGGATCGGCAGATACGCAGTATTTT
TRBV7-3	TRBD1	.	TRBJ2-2	CASSLPPGGRYTGELFF	TGTGCCAGCAGCTTACCCCCAGGGGGCAGGTATACCGGGGAGCTGTTTTTT
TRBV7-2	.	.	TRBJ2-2	CASSNRITTGELFF	TGTGCCAGCAGCAACAGGATTACTACCGGGGAGCTGTTTTTT
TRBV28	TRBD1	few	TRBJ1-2	CASSQPQGRNGYTF	TGTGCCAGCAGCCAACCACAGGGGAGGAATGGCTACACCTTC
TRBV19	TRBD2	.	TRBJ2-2	CASSSRLAVGGELFF	TGTGCCAGTAGTTCGCGACTAGCGGTAGGCGGGGAGCTGTTTTTT
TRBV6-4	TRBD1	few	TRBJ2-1	CASSPGQGHSRSYNEQFF	TGTGCCAGCAGTCCGGGACAGGGACATTCCCGGTCCTACAATGAGCAGTTCTTC
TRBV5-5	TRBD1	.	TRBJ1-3	CASSLQGVRSGNTIYF	TGTGCCAGCAGCTTGCAGGGGGTTAGGTCTGGAAACACCATATATTTT
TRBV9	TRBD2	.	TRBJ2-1	CASSATRLAGGGNEQFF	TGTGCCAGCAGCGCCACTCGACTAGCGGGAGGTGGAAATGAGCAGTTCTTC
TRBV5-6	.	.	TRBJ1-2	CASSRRASGGYTF	TGTGCCAGCAGCCGACGGGCCTCGGGGGGCTACACCTTC
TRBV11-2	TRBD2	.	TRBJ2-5	CASSLAPAGGPGETQYF	TGTGCCAGCAGCTTAGCTCCGGCGGGAGGGCCGGGAGAGACCCAGTACTTC
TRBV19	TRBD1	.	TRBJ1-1	CASSTQGVYTEAFF	TGTGCCAGTAGTACTCAGGGGGTGTACACTGAAGCTTTCTTT
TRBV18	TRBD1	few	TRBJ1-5	CASSPPGRGRGEPQHF	TGTGCCAGCTCACCACCAGGCAGGGGGCGCGGGGAGCCCCAGCATTTT
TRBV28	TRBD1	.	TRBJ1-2	CASSFKAGGGYTF	TGTGCCAGCAGTTTTAAGGCAGGGGGAGGCTACACCTTC
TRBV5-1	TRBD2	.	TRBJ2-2	CASSLGGTTNTGELFF	TGCGCCAGCAGCTTGGGGGGGACTACGAACACCGGGGAGCTGTTTTTT
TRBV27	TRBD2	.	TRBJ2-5	CASRSRGGRVRETQYF	TGTGCCAGCAGGTCCCGCGGCGGGAGGGTTCGGGAGACCCAGTACTTC
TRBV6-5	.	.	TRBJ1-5	CASSLQGTGNQPQHF	TGTGCCAGCAGTTTACAGGGAACCGGCAATCAGCCCCAGCATTTT